The sequence of this T cell receptor beta chain was determined in a study of beta chain features in type 1 diabetes. On the study more broadly: Cells sorted and examined across all samples totaled more than 95,000,000.

For this clone: Its antigen is not identified.

Study-level results: With patients and controls alike, PCR might favor shorter templates to an equal degree.

Expressed TCRB transcripts got sequenced, as all isolated RNA was reverse transcribed. Method: immunoSEQ multiplex PCR; TCRdb's copy keeps in-frame clones and lacks some. The sample has around 180,000 clones, approximately 13% seen once. Germline V gives CDR1 SNHLY, CDR2 FYNNEI. This CDR3 is 14 amino acids long. V lost 6 bases, J lost 2 bases, and 13 bases lay in between. This TCR derives from a woman aged 18-29 years in good health. The sequencing input was central memory CD4+ T cells from blood. The chain employs TRBV2 and TRBJ2-5; TRBD1 is a possible D gene (6 bases). CDR3 DNA: TGTGCCAGCAGCGGTACAGGGAAACAAGAGACCCAGTACTTC. Encoded protein: CASSGTGKQETQYF. The full variable domain, its missing parts supplied by reference TRBV2 and TRBJ2-5, is EPEVTQTPSHQVTQMGQEVILRCVPISNHLYFYWYRQILGQKVEFLVSFYNNEISEKSEIFDDQFSVERPDGSNFTLKIRSTKLEDSAMYFCASSGTGKQETQYFGPGTRLLVL.